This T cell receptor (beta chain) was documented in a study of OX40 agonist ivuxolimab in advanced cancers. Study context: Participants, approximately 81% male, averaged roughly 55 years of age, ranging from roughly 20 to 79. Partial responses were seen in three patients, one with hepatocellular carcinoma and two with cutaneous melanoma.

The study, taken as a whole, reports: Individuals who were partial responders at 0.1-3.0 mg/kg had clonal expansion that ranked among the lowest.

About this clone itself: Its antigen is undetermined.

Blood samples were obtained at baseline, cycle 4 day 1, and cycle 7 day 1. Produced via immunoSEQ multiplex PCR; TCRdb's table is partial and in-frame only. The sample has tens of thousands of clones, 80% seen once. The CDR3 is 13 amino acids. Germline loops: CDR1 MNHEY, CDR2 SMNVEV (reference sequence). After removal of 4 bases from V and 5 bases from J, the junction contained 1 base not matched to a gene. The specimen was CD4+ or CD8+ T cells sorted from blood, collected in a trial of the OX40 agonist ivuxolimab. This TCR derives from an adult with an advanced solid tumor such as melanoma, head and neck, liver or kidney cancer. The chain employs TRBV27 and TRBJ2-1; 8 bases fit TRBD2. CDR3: CASSSTSDNEQFF. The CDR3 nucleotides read TGTGCCAGCAGTTCGACTAGCGACAATGAGCAGTTCTTC.